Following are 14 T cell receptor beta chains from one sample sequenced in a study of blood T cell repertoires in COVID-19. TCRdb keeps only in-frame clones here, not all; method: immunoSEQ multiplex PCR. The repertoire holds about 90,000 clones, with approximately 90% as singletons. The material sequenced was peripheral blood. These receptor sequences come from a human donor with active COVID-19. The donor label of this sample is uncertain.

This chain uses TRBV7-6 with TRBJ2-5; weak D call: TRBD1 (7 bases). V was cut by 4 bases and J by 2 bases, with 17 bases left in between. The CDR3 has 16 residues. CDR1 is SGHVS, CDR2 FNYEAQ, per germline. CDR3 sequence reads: CASSSPGGQKQETQYF. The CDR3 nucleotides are TGTGCCAGCAGCTCCCCCGGGGGACAGAAACAAGAGACCCAGTACTTC. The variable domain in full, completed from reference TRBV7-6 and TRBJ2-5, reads GAGVSQSPRYKVTKRGQDVALRCDPISGHVSLYWYRQALGQGPEFLTYFNYEAQQDKSGLPNDRFSAERPEGSISTLTIQRTEQRDSAMYRCASSSPGGQKQETQYFGPGTRLLVL.

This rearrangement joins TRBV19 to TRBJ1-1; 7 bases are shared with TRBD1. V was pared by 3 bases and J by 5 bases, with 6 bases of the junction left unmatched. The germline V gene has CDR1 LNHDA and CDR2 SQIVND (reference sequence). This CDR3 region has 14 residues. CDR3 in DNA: TGTGCCAGTAGTATTCGACAGGGAGTTACTGAAGCTTTCTTT. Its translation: CASSIRQGVTEAFF.

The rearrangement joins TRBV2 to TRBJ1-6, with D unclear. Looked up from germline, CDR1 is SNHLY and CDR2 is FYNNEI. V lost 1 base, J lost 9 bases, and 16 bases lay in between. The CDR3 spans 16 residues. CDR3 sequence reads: CASSEVSGGSGSPLHF. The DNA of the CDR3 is TGTGCCAGCAGTGAAGTTAGTGGAGGGAGCGGTTCACCCCTCCACTTT.

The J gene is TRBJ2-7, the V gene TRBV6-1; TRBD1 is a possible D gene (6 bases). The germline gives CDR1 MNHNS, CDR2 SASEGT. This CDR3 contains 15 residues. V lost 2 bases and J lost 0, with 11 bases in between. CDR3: CASSEYLTGSYEQYF. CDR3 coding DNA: TGTGCCAGCAGTGAATACCTGACAGGCTCCTACGAGCAGTACTTC.

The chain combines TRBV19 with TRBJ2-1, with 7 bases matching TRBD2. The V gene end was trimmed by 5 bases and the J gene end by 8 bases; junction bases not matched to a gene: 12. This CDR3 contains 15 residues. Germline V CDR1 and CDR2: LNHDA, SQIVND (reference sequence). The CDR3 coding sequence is TGTGCCAGTAGTTTATCAGGGAGGGGCATCTATGAGCAGTTCTTC. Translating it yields CASSLSGRGIYEQFF.

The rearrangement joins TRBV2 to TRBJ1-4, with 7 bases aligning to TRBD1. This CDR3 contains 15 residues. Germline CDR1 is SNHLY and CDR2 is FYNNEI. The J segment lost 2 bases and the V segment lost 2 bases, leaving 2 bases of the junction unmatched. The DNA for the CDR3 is TGTGCCAGCAGTGAACCAGGGGGGACTAATGAAAAACTGTTTTTT. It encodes CASSEPGGTNEKLFF. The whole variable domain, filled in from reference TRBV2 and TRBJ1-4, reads EPEVTQTPSHQVTQMGQEVILRCVPISNHLYFYWYRQILGQKVEFLVSFYNNEISEKSEIFDDQFSVERPDGSNFTLKIRSTKLEDSAMYFCASSEPGGTNEKLFFGSGTQLSVL.

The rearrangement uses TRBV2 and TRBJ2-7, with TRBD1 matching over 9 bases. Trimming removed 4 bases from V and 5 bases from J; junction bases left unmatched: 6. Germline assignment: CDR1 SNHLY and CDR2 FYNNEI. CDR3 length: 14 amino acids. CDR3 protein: CASSADRGVNEQYF. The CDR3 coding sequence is TGTGCCAGCAGTGCCGACAGGGGGGTCAACGAGCAGTACTTC.

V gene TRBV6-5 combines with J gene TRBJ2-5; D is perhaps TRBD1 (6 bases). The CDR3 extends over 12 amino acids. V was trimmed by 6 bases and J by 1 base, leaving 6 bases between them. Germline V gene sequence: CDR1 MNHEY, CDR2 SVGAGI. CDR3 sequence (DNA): TGTGCCAGCAGACAGGGCCAAGAGACCCAGTACTTC. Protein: CASRQGQETQYF.

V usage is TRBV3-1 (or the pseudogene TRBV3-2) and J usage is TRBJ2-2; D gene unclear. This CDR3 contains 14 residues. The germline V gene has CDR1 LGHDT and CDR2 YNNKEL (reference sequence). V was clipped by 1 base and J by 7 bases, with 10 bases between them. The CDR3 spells CASSQGPVLGELFF. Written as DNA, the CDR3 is TGTGCCAGCAGCCAAGGTCCGGTCCTCGGGGAGCTGTTTTTT.

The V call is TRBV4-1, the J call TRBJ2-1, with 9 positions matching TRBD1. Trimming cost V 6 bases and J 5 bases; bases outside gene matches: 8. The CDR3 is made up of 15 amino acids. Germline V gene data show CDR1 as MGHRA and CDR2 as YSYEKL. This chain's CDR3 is CASRPGDRENNEQFF. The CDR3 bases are TGCGCCAGCAGGCCAGGGGACAGGGAGAACAATGAGCAGTTCTTC.

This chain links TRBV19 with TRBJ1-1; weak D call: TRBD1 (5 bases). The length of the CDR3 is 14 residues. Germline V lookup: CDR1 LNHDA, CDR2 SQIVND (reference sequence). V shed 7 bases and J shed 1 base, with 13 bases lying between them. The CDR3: CASKPGRKNTEAFF. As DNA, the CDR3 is TGTGCCAGTAAGCCAGGGCGAAAGAACACTGAAGCTTTCTTT.

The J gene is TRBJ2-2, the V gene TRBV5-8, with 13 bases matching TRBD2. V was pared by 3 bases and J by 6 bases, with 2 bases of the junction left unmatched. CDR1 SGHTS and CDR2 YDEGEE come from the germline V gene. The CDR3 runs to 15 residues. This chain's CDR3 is CASSSLAGGPGELFF. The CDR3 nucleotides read TGTGCCAGCAGCTCACTAGCGGGGGGGCCCGGGGAGCTGTTTTTT.

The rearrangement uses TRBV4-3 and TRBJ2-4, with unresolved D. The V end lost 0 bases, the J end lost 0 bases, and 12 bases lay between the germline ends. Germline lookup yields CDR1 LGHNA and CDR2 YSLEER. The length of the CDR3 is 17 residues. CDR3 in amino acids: CASSQDIMSGAKNIQYF. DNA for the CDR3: TGCGCCAGCAGCCAAGACATAATGAGTGGAGCCAAAAACATTCAGTACTTC.

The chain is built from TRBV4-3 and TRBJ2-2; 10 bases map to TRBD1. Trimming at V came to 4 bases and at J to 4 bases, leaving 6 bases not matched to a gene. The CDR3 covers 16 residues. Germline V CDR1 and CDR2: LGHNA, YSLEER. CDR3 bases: TGCGCCAGCAGCCCCGACCGGGACAGGGGCACCGGGGAGCTGTTTTTT. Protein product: CASSPDRDRGTGELFF.